This entry lists 25 T cell receptor beta chains sequenced from one sample in a study of spatial heterogeneity in lung cancer. Findings of the study overall: One measure, the expanded intratumoral alpha and beta TCR count, tracked tumor mutation counts.

TCRdb used MiXCR to reprocess the 5' RACE reads, holding one entry per CDR3 protein. Of about 100,000 distinct CDR3 sequences in the sample, 3.5% to 5% are singletons; the top ten hold around 20%. Time point defined: sample taken at primary tumor resection. Their recognized antigens are unknown. The sequencing here drew on lung tumor tissue, taken at surgery. These receptors were obtained from a male donor with early-stage non-small cell lung cancer.

This clonotype was recorded many times. V usage is TRBV28 and J usage is TRBJ2-2; 8 bases fit TRBD1. This CDR3 is 15 amino acids long. Germline CDR1 MDHEN, CDR2 SYDVKM. Trimming at V came to 7 bases and at J to 4 bases, leaving 8 bases not matched to a gene. The CDR3: CASMVDRAGTGELFF. DNA of the CDR3: TGTGCCAGCATGGTGGACAGGGCCGGCACCGGGGAGCTGTTTTTT. The entire variable domain, with the rest obtained from reference TRBV28 and TRBJ2-2, is as follows: DVKVTQSSRYLVKRTGEKVFLECVQDMDHENMFWYRQDPGLGLRLIYFSYDVKMKEKGDIPEGYSVSREKKERFSLILESASTNQTSMYLCASMVDRAGTGELFFGEGSRLTVL.

This clonotype was counted between two and nine times. DNA of the CDR3: TGTGCCAGCAGCCTGCAGGGAGCGGGAGGGGCGTACGAGCAGTACTTC. This translates into CASSLQGAGGAYEQYF. This rearrangement joins TRBV4-2 to TRBJ2-7; TRBD2 agrees at 10 bases. The CDR3 is made up of 16 amino acids. The germline CDR1 and CDR2 sequences are LGHNA and YNFKEQ. Trimming cost V 4 bases and J 4 bases; bases outside gene matches: 10.

This clonotype showed up many times. The genes are TRBV29-1 and TRBJ2-3; 9 bases match TRBD2. The junction had 4 bases not matched to a gene; V was cut back by 7 bases and J by 2 bases. Germline loops: CDR1 SQVTM, CDR2 ANQGSEA. This CDR3 is 13 amino acids long. DNA of the CDR3: TGCAGCGCTGGACTAGCGTTCACAGATACGCAGTATTTT. Translating gives CSAGLAFTDTQYF.

This clonotype was found a few times. The rearrangement joins TRBV29-1 to TRBJ2-7, with D possibly being TRBD1 or TRBD2 (5 bases each). The CDR3 length is 14 residues. V was clipped by 6 bases and J by 4 bases, with 19 bases between them. Germline values: CDR1 SQVTM, CDR2 ANQGSEA. The CDR3 bases are TGCAGCGTAGGGGAGCACGCGGAAGGTTACGAGCAGTACTTC. Encoded protein: CSVGEHAEGYEQYF.

This chain links TRBV14 with TRBJ2-7, with 7 bases lining up with TRBD2. The CDR3 has 14 amino acids. After removal of 4 bases from V and 3 bases from J, the junction contained 6 bases not matched to a gene. The germline V gene encodes CDR1 SGHDN and CDR2 FVKESK. The chain's CDR3 is CASSPAGYHYEQYF. DNA for the CDR3: TGTGCCAGCAGCCCAGCGGGGTACCACTACGAGCAGTACTTC.

This clonotype has a count of ten or more. The rearrangement joins TRBV4-1 to TRBJ2-3; 10 bases are shared with TRBD2. The CDR3 loop spans 17 amino acids. V lost 0 bases and J lost 1; bases outside the gene matches: 4. Per germline, CDR1 MGHRA and CDR2 YSYEKL. The CDR3 DNA reads as TGCGCCAGCAGCCAAGAGCCCGGACTAGCGGGCACAGATACGCAGTATTTT. Residues: CASSQEPGLAGTDTQYF.

Only a few counts were recorded for this clonotype. Written as DNA, the CDR3 is TGCAGTGCTCTGGAGAAGGCTGGAAACACCATATATTTT. Its translation: CSALEKAGNTIYF. V gene TRBV20-1 combines with J gene TRBJ1-3; the D is unclear. V was shortened by 5 bases and J by 2 bases, with 10 bases between the two germline ends. The germline V gene encodes CDR1 DFQATT and CDR2 SNEGSKA (reference sequence). The CDR3 consists of 13 residues.

This clonotype was seen more than once but under ten times. J is TRBJ2-3 and V is TRBV29-1; D is possibly TRBD2 (5 bases). CDR3 length equals 13 residues. From germline, CDR1 is SQVTM and CDR2 ANQGSEA. V was trimmed by 8 bases and J by 1 base, leaving 13 bases between them. CDR3 in amino acids: CSFTRVGTDTQYF. CDR3 nucleotide sequence: TGCAGCTTTACGAGGGTTGGCACAGATACGCAGTATTTT.

This clonotype was seen only a few times. The chain couples TRBV25-1 to TRBJ1-1; D not resolved. This CDR3 is 13 amino acids long. V was cut by 2 bases and J by 7 bases, with 11 bases left in between. Germline V gene lookup returns CDR1 MGHDK and CDR2 SYGVNS. The CDR3 loop reads CASSEGGRSEAFF. CDR3 coding DNA: TGTGCCAGCAGTGAAGGTGGGAGGAGTGAAGCTTTCTTT.

This clonotype occurred many times. J is TRBJ1-5 and V is TRBV10-3, with TRBD1 matching over 7 bases. The junction had 4 bases not matched to a gene; V was cut back by 6 bases and J by 5 bases. Germline CDR1 ENHRY, CDR2 SYGVKD. This CDR3 spans 13 amino acids. The CDR3: CAIRGTVDQPQHF. The DNA of the CDR3 is TGTGCCATCAGGGGGACAGTTGATCAGCCCCAGCATTTT.

This clonotype was seen many times. The rearrangement links TRBV20-1 to TRBJ2-2; 11 nucleotides match TRBD2. CDR1 and CDR2 (germline): DFQATT, SNEGSKA (reference sequence). Trimming at V came to 6 bases and at J to 8 bases, leaving 5 bases not matched to a gene. There are 13 residues in the CDR3. CDR3 in amino acids: CSAGLAGSGELFF. The CDR3 DNA is TGCAGTGCCGGACTAGCGGGTTCGGGGGAGCTGTTTTTT.

This clonotype showed up just a few times. The rearrangement joins TRBV27 to TRBJ2-1; 7 positions match TRBD2. The CDR3 is made up of 16 amino acids. From germline, CDR1 is MNHEY and CDR2 SMNVEV (reference sequence). The J segment lost 0 bases and the V segment lost 4 bases, leaving 6 bases of the junction unmatched. In nucleotides, the CDR3 is TGTGCCAGCAGTTCCCTCGGGGGGAGCTCCTACAATGAGCAGTTCTTC. It is translated as CASSSLGGSSYNEQFF.

J is TRBJ1-1 and V is TRBV5-4, with D possibly matching TRBD1 (5 bases). Deletions cut 1 base from V and 6 bases from J, with 10 bases between. The CDR3 totals 13 residues. CDR1 and CDR2 (germline): SGHNT, YYREEE (reference sequence). The CDR3 sequence: CASSLPRDPEAFF. The CDR3 DNA sequence: TGTGCCAGCAGCTTGCCCAGGGACCCTGAAGCTTTCTTT.

This clonotype has at least ten counts. The J gene is TRBJ2-7, the V gene TRBV7-9; TRBD2 might be the D (5 bases). V lost 1 base and J lost 3, with 13 bases in between. Germline values: CDR1 SEHNR, CDR2 FQNEAQ (reference sequence). This CDR3 contains 15 residues. CDR3 nucleotide sequence: TGTGCCAGCAGCTTAGAGGCTAGCCCAAACTACGAGCAGTACTTC. It codes for CASSLEASPNYEQYF.

There are many counts of this clonotype. The chain couples TRBV4-1 to TRBJ1-5; the D is unclear. Germline V gene data show CDR1 as MGHRA and CDR2 as YSYEKL. The CDR3 length is 15 residues. The V and J ends lost 0 bases and 11 bases respectively, with 17 bases between them. CDR3 in amino acids: CASSQDPAYRLAQHF. The CDR3 DNA follows: TGCGCCAGCAGCCAAGACCCGGCCTATCGGTTGGCCCAGCATTTT.

This clonotype has a count of ten or more. V usage is TRBV28 and J usage is TRBJ1-1, with a weak D call TRBD1 (5 bases). This CDR3 is built from 11 residues. From germline, CDR1 is MDHEN and CDR2 SYDVKM. The CDR3 region is CVSGSVTEAFF. DNA of the CDR3: TGTGTATCAGGGTCGGTCACTGAAGCTTTCTTT.

This sequence joins TRBV6-2 or TRBV6-3 and TRBJ2-7, with no clear D. The CDR3 is made up of 11 amino acids. In germline, CDR1 is MNHEY, CDR2 SVGEGT. V lost 7 bases and J lost 1, with 5 bases in between. The CDR3 DNA sequence: TGTGCCAGCAAGGGATCCTACGAGCAGTACTTC. This codes for CASKGSYEQYF.

This clonotype showed up many times. The chain uses TRBV18 and TRBJ2-7, with 7 positions matching TRBD1. Unmatched junction bases numbered 4, after V lost 2 bases and J lost 6 bases. Germline V lookup: CDR1 KGHSH, CDR2 LQKENI. The CDR3 contains 13 residues. The CDR3 nucleotides are TGTGCCAGCTCACCATCAACAGGGGTCGAGCAGTACTTC. This sequence encodes CASSPSTGVEQYF.

This clonotype was counted many times. This rearrangement joins TRBV6-5 to TRBJ2-7; a weak D match, TRBD2 (5 bases). V was clipped by 0 bases and J by 6 bases, with 12 bases between them. Germline V lookup: CDR1 MNHEY, CDR2 SVGAGI. The CDR3 totals 14 residues. CDR3 in DNA: TGTGCCAGCAGTTACTCCGGGAAGATGGTCGAGCAGTACTTC. Protein product: CASSYSGKMVEQYF.

The rearrangement links TRBV6-5 to TRBJ1-4, with TRBD1 matching over 9 bases. Unmatched junction bases numbered 4, after V lost 4 bases and J lost 10 bases. Germline V gene data show CDR1 as MNHEY and CDR2 as SVGAGI. The CDR3 runs to 13 residues. For the CDR3, the DNA is TGTGCCAGCAGTTCCTCGGACAGGGGAAAACTGTTTTTT. As protein: CASSSSDRGKLFF.

This clonotype was observed at least ten times. The V and J genes are TRBV2 and TRBJ2-2, with D possibly being TRBD2 (6 bases). With 7 bases removed from V and 7 bases from J, the gap between germline ends came to 16 bases. Looked up from germline, CDR1 is SNHLY and CDR2 is FYNNEI. The CDR3 is made up of 14 amino acids. In DNA form, the CDR3 reads TGTGCCAGCAAAAGCTTTAGCGGAAGCGGGGAGCTGTTTTTT. Protein sequence: CASKSFSGSGELFF.

This clonotype was seen at least ten times. This sequence joins TRBV20-1 and TRBJ1-2; possible D gene TRBD1, 5 bases. This CDR3 comprises 15 residues. Germline loops: CDR1 DFQATT, CDR2 SNEGSKA (reference sequence). The germline V and J ends were trimmed by 6 bases and 0 bases, with 17 bases remaining between them. CDR3 in amino acids: CSARDREEANYGYTF. CDR3 DNA: TGCAGTGCCCGGGACCGGGAGGAAGCTAACTATGGCTACACCTTC.

This clonotype was picked up many times. The chain employs TRBV20-1 and TRBJ1-6, with D possibly being TRBD1 (6 bases). From germline, CDR1 is DFQATT and CDR2 SNEGSKA (reference sequence). This CDR3 region has 15 residues. The V gene lost 1 base and the J gene lost 7 bases, with 14 bases spanning the gap. This CDR3 reads CSARVFGQPNSPLHF. The DNA for the CDR3 is TGCAGTGCTAGAGTCTTTGGACAGCCGAATTCACCCCTCCACTTT.

In this sample, this clonotype turned up many times. This chain links TRBV6-5 with TRBJ2-7; a possible D gene is TRBD2 (5 bases). This CDR3 spans 13 amino acids. Germline lookup yields CDR1 MNHEY and CDR2 SVGAGI. V was pared by 4 bases and J by 6 bases, with 13 bases between. The CDR3: CASSSPSGREQYF. The CDR3 coding sequence is TGTGCCAGCAGTTCTCCCAGCGGTCGCGAGCAGTACTTC.

This clonotype has only a few counts. V and J are TRBV9 and TRBJ2-5, with no clear D. Looked up from germline, CDR1 is SGDLS and CDR2 is YYNGEE. V was cut by 3 bases and J by 5 bases, with 11 bases left in between. CDR3 length: 13 amino acids. The CDR3 region has the DNA TGTGCCAGCAGCGGTCCTAGGAGCGAGACCCAGTACTTC. Its protein product is CASSGPRSETQYF.